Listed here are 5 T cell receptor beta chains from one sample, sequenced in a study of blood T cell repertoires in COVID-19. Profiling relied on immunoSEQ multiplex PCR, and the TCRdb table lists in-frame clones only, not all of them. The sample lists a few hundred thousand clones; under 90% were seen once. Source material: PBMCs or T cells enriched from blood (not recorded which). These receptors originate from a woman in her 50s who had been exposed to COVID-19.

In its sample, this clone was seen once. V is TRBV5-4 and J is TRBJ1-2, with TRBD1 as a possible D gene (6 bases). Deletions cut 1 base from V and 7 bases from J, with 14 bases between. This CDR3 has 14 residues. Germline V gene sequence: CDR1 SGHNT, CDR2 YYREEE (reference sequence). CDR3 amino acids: CASSLSGQGSGYTF. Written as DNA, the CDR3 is TGTGCCAGCAGCTTGTCTGGGCAGGGGAGTGGCTACACCTTC.

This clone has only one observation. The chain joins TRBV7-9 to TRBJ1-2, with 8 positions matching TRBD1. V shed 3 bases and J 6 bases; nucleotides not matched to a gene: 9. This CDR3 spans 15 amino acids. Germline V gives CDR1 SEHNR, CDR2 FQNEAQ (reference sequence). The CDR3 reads CASSLGQASDHGYTF. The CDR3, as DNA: TGTGCCAGCAGCTTGGGACAGGCAAGCGATCATGGCTACACCTTC.

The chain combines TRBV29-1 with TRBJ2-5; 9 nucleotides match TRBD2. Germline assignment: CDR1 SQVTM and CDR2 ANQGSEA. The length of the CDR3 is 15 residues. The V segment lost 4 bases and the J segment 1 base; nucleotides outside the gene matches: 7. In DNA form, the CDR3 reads TGCAGCGTTGGGCGTCGACTAGCGGCCCAAGAGACCCAGTACTTC. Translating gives CSVGRRLAAQETQYF.

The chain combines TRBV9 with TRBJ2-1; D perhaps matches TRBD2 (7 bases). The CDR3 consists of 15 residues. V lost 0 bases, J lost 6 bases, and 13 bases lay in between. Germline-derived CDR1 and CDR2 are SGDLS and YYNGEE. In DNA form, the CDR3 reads TGTGCCAGCAGCGTAGGTGGGGGGGCTATCAATGAGCAGTTCTTC. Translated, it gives CASSVGGGAINEQFF.

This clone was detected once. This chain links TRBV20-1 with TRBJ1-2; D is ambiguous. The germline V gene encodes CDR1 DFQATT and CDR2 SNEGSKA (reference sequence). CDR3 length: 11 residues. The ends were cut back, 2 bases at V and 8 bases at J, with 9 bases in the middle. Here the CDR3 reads CSARIREGYTF. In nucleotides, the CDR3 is TGCAGTGCTAGAATCCGCGAGGGCTACACCTTC.